Following are 20 T cell receptor beta chains from one sample sequenced in a study of T cells in Graves' hyperthyroidism and ophthalmopathy. The investigators amplified TCR beta CDR3 regions from RNA transcripts. HTBI primers were the set used in a first-round RT-PCR of the TCR CDR3. TCRdb re-analysed the multiplex PCR reads in MiXCR, keeping a single row per CDR3 protein. The sample yields about 340,000 distinct CDR3 sequences, over 15% seen once. Sample: blood. These receptors all stem from a woman between 50 and 59 years old with Graves' hyperthyroidism.

This clonotype has just a few counts. The V and J genes are TRBV5-1 and TRBJ2-4; perhaps TRBD2 as D (7 bases). The CDR3 is 18 amino acids. Trimming shortened V by 0 bases and J by 3 bases, and 19 bases separated the two germline ends. Germline V lookup: CDR1 SGHRS, CDR2 YFSETQ. CDR3 DNA sequence: TGCGCCAGCAGCTTGGCCTGGTCGGGGGGCAGGGGCAAAAACATTCAGTACTTC. The encoded protein is CASSLAWSGGRGKNIQYF.

A few counts support this clonotype. The chain combines TRBV6-1 with TRBJ2-2, with D possibly being TRBD1 or TRBD2 (5 bases each). CDR1 is MNHNS and CDR2 is SASEGT in the germline V gene. This CDR3 comprises 16 residues. V lost 5 bases and J lost 4, with 17 bases in between. This chain's CDR3 is CASSPFVGVGTGELFF. CDR3 sequence (DNA): TGTGCCAGCAGTCCCTTCGTGGGGGTGGGCACCGGGGAGCTGTTTTTT.

This rearrangement joins TRBV6-1 to TRBJ2-7; 8 positions agree with TRBD2. J was trimmed by 0 bases and V by 6 bases; bases with no gene match: 13. The CDR3 length is 17 residues. Germline-derived CDR1 and CDR2 are MNHNS and SASEGT. For the CDR3, the DNA is TGTGCCAGCAGGGCTGCAGGACTAGCAGGTGGCTCCTACGAGCAGTACTTC. It is translated as CASRAAGLAGGSYEQYF.

The chain couples TRBV5-1 to TRBJ2-7; TRBD1 is a possible D gene (6 bases). Trimming stripped 0 bases from V and 3 bases from J, with 7 bases between. The length of the CDR3 is 13 residues. Germline CDR1 is SGHRS and CDR2 is YFSETQ. The CDR3 region is CASSLGQDYEQYV. CDR3 DNA: TGCGCCAGCAGCTTGGGACAGGACTACGAGCAGTACGTC.

This clonotype was detected ten times or more. The rearrangement links TRBV6-1 to TRBJ1-2; TRBD1 agrees at 8 bases. Germline V lookup: CDR1 MNHNS, CDR2 SASEGT. The CDR3 is 13 amino acids. V lost 6 bases to trimming and J lost 2 bases; unmatched junction nucleotides: 2. DNA of the CDR3: TGTGCCAGCAGCCGGACAGGGAACTATGGCTACACCTTC. It encodes CASSRTGNYGYTF.

In its sample, this clonotype was seen a few times. The V call is TRBV10-3, the J call TRBJ2-1; 12 nucleotides align to TRBD2. In germline, CDR1 is ENHRY, CDR2 SYGVKD. The V segment lost 0 bases and the J segment 2 bases; nucleotides outside the gene matches: 2. The CDR3 is 17 amino acids. Written as DNA, the CDR3 is TGTGCCATCAGTGAGTCGTCTAGCGGGGGGGCCTACAATGAGCAGTTCTTC. Its protein is CAISESSSGGAYNEQFF.

The chain has TRBV11-2 and TRBJ1-1; D might be TRBD1 (5 bases). The V end lost 5 bases, the J end lost 5 bases, and 18 bases lay between the germline ends. CDR3 length: 15 residues. Germline CDR1 reads SGHAT; CDR2 reads FQNNGV. The CDR3 loop is CASSPLGGGGTEAFF. Written as DNA, the CDR3 is TGTGCCAGCAGCCCGTTGGGTGGGGGTGGAACTGAAGCTTTCTTT.

The sample holds many counts of this clonotype. The chain combines TRBV20-1 with TRBJ2-3; 7 nucleotides match TRBD2. The CDR3 is 16 residues long. With 0 bases clipped from V and 0 bases from J, the junction kept 6 bases outside the gene matches. The V gene's germline CDR1 is DFQATT and CDR2 SNEGSKA (reference sequence). The DNA of the CDR3 is TGCAGTGCTAGAGATCTATTGCGGGGGAGCACAGATACGCAGTATTTT. Translating it yields CSARDLLRGSTDTQYF.

This clonotype showed up just a few times. V usage is TRBV6-1 and J usage is TRBJ1-1; D possibly corresponds to TRBD1 (6 bases). The germline CDR1 and CDR2 sequences are MNHNS and SASEGT. This CDR3 is built from 12 residues. Trimming took 6 bases from V and 5 from J, leaving 10 bases between them. The DNA for the CDR3 is TGTGCCAGCAGAACAGGGCCTACTGAAGCTTTCTTT. It encodes CASRTGPTEAFF.

This clonotype appeared a few times. The V call is TRBV3-1, the J call TRBJ2-7, with TRBD2 matching 10 bases. Germline loops: CDR1 LGHDT, CDR2 YNNKEL (reference sequence). The V segment lost 2 bases and the J segment 4 bases; nucleotides outside the gene matches: 11. The CDR3 spans 17 residues. CDR3 sequence reads: CASSQTHPSGSVYEQYF. For the CDR3, the DNA is TGTGCCAGCAGCCAAACCCATCCTAGCGGGAGTGTTTACGAGCAGTACTTC.

The chain links TRBV2 to TRBJ1-5; D is unresolved. Germline V CDR1 and CDR2: SNHLY, FYNNEI. The CDR3 loop spans 13 amino acids. V was clipped by 7 bases and J by 6 bases, with 13 bases between them. CDR3 amino acids: CASTQGFGQPQHF. In nucleotides, the CDR3 is TGTGCCAGCACACAAGGGTTTGGTCAGCCCCAGCATTTT.

A single count supports this clonotype. The V and J genes are TRBV7-9 and TRBJ1-2; TRBD1 is a possible D gene (6 bases). Germline-derived CDR1 and CDR2 are SEHNR and FQNEAQ (reference sequence). Trimming pared 1 base from V and 4 bases from J, leaving 13 bases between. The CDR3 runs 15 residues. In nucleotides, the CDR3 is TGTGCCAGCAGCTTAGGGGGGGCCGCGGTCTATGGCTACACCTTC. Its protein is CASSLGGAAVYGYTF.

This clonotype was seen only a few times. V is TRBV10-3 and J is TRBJ2-2; a weak D match, TRBD1 (6 bases). Germline-derived CDR1 and CDR2 are ENHRY and SYGVKD. The CDR3 length is 15 residues. V was pared by 7 bases and J by 0 bases, with 12 bases between. The CDR3 nucleotides are TGTGCCATCACAACAGGGAATTCGAACACCGGGGAGCTGTTTTTT. This gives the protein CAITTGNSNTGELFF.

V gene TRBV20-1 combines with J gene TRBJ2-5, with D possibly TRBD1 on 5 matching bases. The ends were cut back, 0 bases at V and 1 base at J, with 12 bases in the middle. Germline V gene data show CDR1 as DFQATT and CDR2 as SNEGSKA (reference sequence). The CDR3 loop spans 15 amino acids. The CDR3 loop reads CSARETKGFQETQYF. The CDR3 DNA reads as TGCAGTGCTAGAGAGACAAAGGGGTTCCAAGAGACCCAGTACTTC.

This clonotype was counted a few times. The rearrangement joins TRBV6-1 to TRBJ1-5; possible D gene TRBD1, 5 bases. Looked up from germline, CDR1 is MNHNS and CDR2 is SASEGT. The CDR3 loop spans 13 amino acids. V was pared by 4 bases and J by 5 bases, with 9 bases between. The CDR3 loop reads CASSADRDQPQHF. The CDR3 coding sequence is TGTGCCAGCAGTGCCGACAGAGATCAGCCCCAGCATTTT.

In this sample, this clonotype turned up many times. The chain employs TRBV2 and TRBJ2-3; D uncertain. V was shortened by 5 bases and J by 2 bases, with 11 bases between the two germline ends. Germline assignment: CDR1 SNHLY and CDR2 FYNNEI. The CDR3 is 14 amino acids. This CDR3 is CASSPLTVTDTQYF. The CDR3 DNA follows: TGTGCCAGCAGTCCCCTGACGGTCACAGATACGCAGTATTTT.

This clonotype was seen at least ten times. V gene TRBV12-3 or TRBV12-4 combines with J gene TRBJ2-2; the match to TRBD1 covers 8 bases. The junction had 11 bases not matched to a gene; V was cut back by 5 bases and J by 6 bases. The CDR3 contains 16 residues. This chain's CDR3 is CASSPGTGGLAGELFF. For the CDR3, the DNA is TGTGCCAGCAGTCCCGGGACAGGAGGTCTAGCCGGGGAGCTGTTTTTT.

This clonotype occurred a few times. The CDR3 here is CAIRPGHGEGKLFF. CDR3 nucleotide sequence: TGTGCCATCAGGCCGGGACATGGGGAGGGAAAACTGTTTTTT. The gene calls are TRBV10-3 and TRBJ1-4, with D maybe TRBD1 (6 bases). The CDR3 extends over 14 amino acids. Germline V lookup: CDR1 ENHRY, CDR2 SYGVKD. V was clipped by 6 bases and J by 10 bases, with 18 bases between them.

This clonotype was counted between two and nine times. The CDR3 is CSARAPGTLGNTIYF. For the CDR3, the DNA is TGCAGTGCTAGAGCCCCCGGGACACTAGGAAACACCATATATTTT. The chain uses TRBV20-1 and TRBJ1-3; D possibly corresponds to TRBD1 (6 bases). The CDR3 is 15 residues long. Per the germline V gene, CDR1 is DFQATT and CDR2 is SNEGSKA (reference sequence). Trimming left V 1 base short and J 4 bases short, with 14 bases between.

This clonotype came up a few times. Here the CDR3 reads CASSLRGGTYNSPLHF. The DNA for the CDR3 is TGTGCCAGCAGCCTCCGAGGGGGCACCTATAATTCACCCCTCCACTTT. This chain links TRBV7-9 with TRBJ1-6; 7 nucleotides match TRBD1. This CDR3 is built from 16 residues. Germline V gene sequence: CDR1 SEHNR, CDR2 FQNEAQ (reference sequence). Trimming at V came to 5 bases and at J to 2 bases, leaving 6 bases not matched to a gene.